This T cell receptor beta chain was retrieved from a study of blood T cells in healthy people across ages. Whole-study findings and limits: More naive CD4+ cells and higher diversity marked long-lived donors relative to aged donors. Roughly linear declines in TCR beta diversity per million T cells occurred with age.

The V gene's germline CDR1 is KGHSH and CDR2 LQKENI. This CDR3 contains 15 residues. Trimming removed 3 bases at V and 1 base at J, with 12 bases between. This clonotype was seen a handful of times. The target antigen is unknown. Then a second PCR, running roughly 7 to 11 cycles, was carried out with a sample-barcoded 5' primer and a J-beta primer mix. Via MiXCR, TCRdb re-called the 5' RACE reads, giving one row per CDR3 protein. The sample holds about 930,000 distinct CDR3 sequences; 25% to 35% are singletons and the top ten take roughly 10%. These same data were also listed under a study on T cells of mothers and their children. That investigation notes: The TCR beta CDR3 read count exceeded 8 million for each mother and was some 3.1 million for each child.

The sequence derives from a woman in her forties in good health. V usage is TRBV18 and J usage is TRBJ1-1; TRBD1 might be the D (6 bases). Sequencing was performed on blood. The CDR3 DNA sequence: TGTGCCAGCTCACCGTTGACAGGAGGGAACACTGAAGCTTTCTTT. Its protein product is CASSPLTGGNTEAFF.